Shown below are 20 T cell receptor beta chains from a single sample sequenced in a study of CXCR3-negative and CXCR3-positive naive CD8 T cells. Preparation of TRB cDNA libraries relied on 5' RACE carrying UMI labels. TCRdb reprocessed the 5' RACE reads and stores each CDR3 protein as one record, lacking DNA. The repertoire shows about 40,000 distinct CDR3 sequences; the top ten hold roughly 7.7%. Sequenced input: memory CD8+ T cells from blood. These receptor sequences come from a human donor in good health. Some clones in this sample may be carry-over from other donors' samples.

V gene TRBV29-1 combines with J gene TRBJ2-1; TCRdb names TRBD2, which stays unverified in the absence of DNA. This CDR3 is 13 amino acids long. Germline CDR1 SQVTM, CDR2 ANQGSEA. The CDR3 protein is CSVLLADYNEQFF.

The J gene is TRBJ1-4, the V gene TRBV13; TCRdb reports TRBD1, a call that lacks DNA to check it against. This CDR3 is built from 15 residues. The germline gives CDR1 PRHDT, CDR2 FYEKMQ (reference sequence). The CDR3 protein is CASSPGGATNEKLFF.

The chain employs TRBV20-1 and TRBJ2-1; the TRBD1 assignment by TCRdb is unverifiable without DNA. Germline V gene sequence: CDR1 DFQATT, CDR2 SNEGSKA (reference sequence). This CDR3 spans 15 amino acids. CDR3 residues: CSARHRESQVDEQFF.

This chain uses TRBV12-3 or TRBV12-4 with TRBJ2-7; TCRdb picks TRBD1, but there is no DNA to check that call. This CDR3 spans 13 amino acids. This CDR3 reads CASSFAGRGGQYF.

This chain links TRBV6-5 with TRBJ2-2. The CDR3 is made up of 13 amino acids. Germline assignment: CDR1 MNHEY and CDR2 SVGAGI. The CDR3 here is CASRSLSTGELFF.

V usage is TRBV5-1 and J usage is TRBJ1-2. This CDR3 comprises 14 residues. Germline CDR1 and CDR2: SGHRS and YFSETQ. The CDR3 loop reads CASSLGGANYGYTF.

The genes are TRBV7-8 and TRBJ2-7. This CDR3 comprises 15 residues. The V gene's germline CDR1 is SGHVS and CDR2 FQNEAQ. The CDR3 loop reads CASSPLDGHNYEQYF.

V usage is TRBV6-4 and J usage is TRBJ2-1. This CDR3 has 16 amino acids. In germline, CDR1 is MRHNA, CDR2 SNTAGT. CDR3 sequence reads: CASSVSGRTPYNEQFF.

The gene calls are TRBV7-9 and TRBJ1-6. The CDR3 length is 13 residues. CDR1 is SEHNR and CDR2 is FQNEAQ in the germline V gene (reference sequence). The chain's CDR3 is CASSLGARSPLHF.

CDR3 in amino acids: CSVAPGQVGNQPQHF. The chain combines TRBV29-1 with TRBJ1-5; lacking DNA, the TRBD1 call made by TCRdb goes unchecked. Per the germline V gene, CDR1 is SQVTM and CDR2 is ANQGSEA. This CDR3 is built from 15 residues.

The V and J genes are TRBV6-2 or TRBV6-3 and TRBJ1-1. Germline loops: CDR1 MNHEY, CDR2 SVGEGT. The CDR3 totals 11 residues. CDR3 sequence reads: CASSPGREAFF.

This sequence joins TRBV11-2 and TRBJ2-2; TCRdb indicates TRBD2, and absent DNA this call remains unverified. Germline V CDR1 and CDR2: SGHAT, FQNNGV. There are 19 residues in the CDR3. CDR3: CASSFPTSGGQENTGELFF.

The gene calls are TRBV12-3 or TRBV12-4 and TRBJ2-4; TCRdb's D gene call, TRBD1, goes unchecked for lack of DNA. The CDR3 has 15 amino acids. Here the CDR3 reads CASSLWNRGLDIQYF.

CDR3: CSVEDMQGQNGYTF. This sequence joins TRBV29-1 and TRBJ1-2; no DNA is available, so the TRBD1 call from TCRdb remains unchecked. Germline lookup yields CDR1 SQVTM and CDR2 ANQGSEA. This CDR3 is 14 amino acids long.

This rearrangement joins TRBV28 to TRBJ2-7; the TCRdb D gene call, TRBD1, has no DNA to confirm it. Germline V gene sequence: CDR1 MDHEN, CDR2 SYDVKM. The CDR3 covers 15 residues. The CDR3 protein is CASSLGQGGGYEQYF.

This chain uses TRBV28 with TRBJ1-5. The CDR3 has 14 amino acids. Germline lookup yields CDR1 MDHEN and CDR2 SYDVKM. Here the CDR3 reads CASILRGEGQPQHF.

This clonotype is identified as medium-sized from frequency. CDR3: CSARGNSGGWRETQYF. The chain is built from TRBV20-1 and TRBJ2-5; no DNA is available, so the TRBD2 call from TCRdb remains unchecked. Germline CDR1 reads DFQATT; CDR2 reads SNEGSKA (reference sequence). There are 16 residues in the CDR3.

The gene calls are TRBV7-2 and TRBJ1-1. This CDR3 has 13 residues. Germline-derived CDR1 and CDR2 are SGHTA and FQGNSA. CDR3 sequence reads: CASSLEVGTEAFF.

This sequence joins TRBV20-1 and TRBJ1-1. The CDR3 loop spans 13 amino acids. Germline V CDR1 and CDR2: DFQATT, SNEGSKA (reference sequence). The chain's CDR3 is CSARATLNTEAFF.

This rearrangement joins TRBV12-3 or TRBV12-4 to TRBJ2-5; TCRdb names TRBD2, which stays unverified in the absence of DNA. The CDR3 extends over 13 amino acids. CDR3 sequence: CASSLGLQETQYF.